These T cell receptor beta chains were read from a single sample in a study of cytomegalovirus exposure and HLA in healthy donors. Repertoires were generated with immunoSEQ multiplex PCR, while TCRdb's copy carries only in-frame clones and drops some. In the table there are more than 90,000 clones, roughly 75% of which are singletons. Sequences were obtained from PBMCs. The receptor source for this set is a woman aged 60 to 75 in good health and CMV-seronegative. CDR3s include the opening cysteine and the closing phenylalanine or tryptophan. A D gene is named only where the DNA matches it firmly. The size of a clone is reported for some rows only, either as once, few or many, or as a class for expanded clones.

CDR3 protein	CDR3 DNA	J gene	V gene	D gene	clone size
CAISKTGSDEQYF	TGTGCCATCAGTAAGACAGGTTCCGACGAGCAGTACTTC	TRBJ2-7	TRBV10-3	NA	NA
CASSHGTGNLHGYTF	TGTGCCAGTAGTCACGGGACAGGGAATTTACATGGCTACACCTTC	TRBJ1-2	TRBV19	TRBD1	NA
CASRSGLATYNEQFF	TGTGCCAGTAGATCTGGACTAGCGACCTACAATGAGCAGTTCTTC	TRBJ2-1	TRBV19	TRBD2	once
CASSSNIAGPYNEQFF	TGTGCCAGCAGCTCCAACATAGCGGGGCCTTACAATGAGCAGTTCTTC	TRBJ2-1	TRBV7-9	TRBD2	NA
CASSVGGNNSPLHF	TGTGCCAGCAGCGTAGGAGGGAATAATTCACCCCTCCACTTT	TRBJ1-6	TRBV9	NA	NA
CASSQGAGAETQYF	TGCGCCAGCAGCCAAGGGGCGGGAGCAGAGACCCAGTACTTC	TRBJ2-5	TRBV4-3	TRBD2	NA
CASRERLAGLATQYF	TGCGCCAGCAGGGAGAGACTAGCGGGATTAGCGACCCAGTACTTC	TRBJ2-5	TRBV5-1	TRBD2	NA
CASMDTSTNTGELFF	TGTGCCAGCATGGACACTTCGACGAACACCGGGGAGCTGTTTTTT	TRBJ2-2	TRBV25-1	NA	NA
CASSLLGGGTQYF	TGCGCCAGCAGCTTGTTGGGGGGAGGTACGCAGTATTTT	TRBJ2-3	TRBV5-1	NA	NA
CASSFAGGLNEQFF	TGTGCCAGCAGCTTCGCCGGGGGTCTCAATGAGCAGTTCTTC	TRBJ2-1	TRBV7-6	NA	NA
CASSYSMQGGYGYTF	TGTGCCAGCAGTTACTCGATGCAGGGTGGCTATGGCTACACCTTC	TRBJ1-2	TRBV6-5	NA	few
CASSLLGHPSYEQYF	TGTGCCAGCAGTTTATTGGGACACCCCTCCTACGAGCAGTACTTC	TRBJ2-7	TRBV27	NA	NA
CASSIDRDYEQYF	TGTGCCAGTAGTATCGACAGGGACTACGAGCAGTACTTC	TRBJ2-7	TRBV19	TRBD1	NA
CASISGQGASLNSPLHF	TGCGCCAGCATCTCGGGACAGGGGGCTTCATTAAATTCACCCCTCCACTTT	TRBJ1-6	TRBV10-1	TRBD1	NA
CASSVGLAGGGQETQYF	TGTGCCAGCAGCGTTGGCCTAGCGGGGGGGGGCCAAGAGACCCAGTACTTC	TRBJ2-5	TRBV9	TRBD2	NA
CASRVGTGGGYTF	TGTGCCAGCAGAGTCGGGACAGGCGGCGGCTACACCTTC	TRBJ1-2	TRBV7-9	TRBD1	NA
CASNRGQAGTEAFF	TGCGCCAGCAATCGGGGACAGGCGGGCACTGAAGCTTTCTTT	TRBJ1-1	TRBV5-1	TRBD1	NA
CASEDISGSVGGELFF	TGCGCCAGCGAAGATATTAGCGGGAGTGTTGGCGGGGAGCTGTTTTTT	TRBJ2-2	TRBV5-1	TRBD2	NA
CASSLTGGATEAFF	TGCGCCAGCAGTTTGACCGGGGGGGCCACTGAAGCTTTCTTT	TRBJ1-1	TRBV5-1	NA	NA
CASSHRTDQETQYF	TGTGCCAGCAGTCACAGGACAGACCAAGAGACCCAGTACTTC	TRBJ2-5	TRBV28	NA	NA
CASSIAPGQGPREQYF	TGTGCCAGTAGTATAGCGCCGGGACAGGGGCCCAGGGAGCAGTACTTC	TRBJ2-7	TRBV19	TRBD1	NA
CASSLEKDRKPYEQYF	TGTGCCAGCAGTTTAGAAAAAGACAGGAAACCCTACGAGCAGTACTTC	TRBJ2-7	TRBV28	NA	NA
CASSFGTSVLYEQYF	TGTGCCAGCAGCTTCGGGACATCCGTTCTCTACGAGCAGTACTTC	TRBJ2-7	TRBV5-6	NA	few
CASSLQGSETQYF	TGCGCCAGCAGCCTGCAGGGAAGTGAGACCCAGTACTTC	TRBJ2-5	TRBV5-1	NA	NA
CASRTTGGGGNQPQHF	TGTGCCAGCAGAACAACAGGGGGAGGTGGCAATCAGCCCCAGCATTTT	TRBJ1-5	TRBV2	TRBD1	NA
CASSQGQTYEQYF	TGCGCCAGCAGTCAAGGACAAACCTACGAGCAGTACTTC	TRBJ2-7	TRBV23-1	NA	NA
CASSPFEYRERESKNIQYF	TGTGCCAGCAGTCCGTTTGAGTATCGTGAGCGGGAGTCCAAAAACATTCAGTACTTC	TRBJ2-4	TRBV28	TRBD2	NA
CASSLGSGGGNEQYF	TGTGCCAGCAGCTTAGGGAGCGGGGGAGGCAACGAGCAGTACTTC	TRBJ2-7	TRBV7-6	TRBD2	NA
CASSPNRGVDGYTF	TGTGCCAGTAGTCCCAACAGGGGCGTCGATGGCTACACCTTC	TRBJ1-2	TRBV19	TRBD1	NA
CASSYSTDTYSYEQYF	TGTGCCAGCAGTTACTCTACGGACACCTACTCCTACGAGCAGTACTTC	TRBJ2-7	TRBV6-5	NA	NA
CATSSEGGSYNQPQHF	TGTGCCACCAGCAGTGAGGGGGGGAGCTATAATCAGCCCCAGCATTTT	TRBJ1-5	TRBV15	NA	few
CASSEFGREVIQYF	TGTGCCAGCAGTGAATTTGGAAGGGAGGTCATTCAGTACTTC	TRBJ2-4	TRBV25-1	NA	NA
CASSFRGTSSSYNSPLHF	TGTGCCAGCAGCTTCAGGGGGACCTCAAGCTCCTATAATTCACCCCTCCACTTT	TRBJ1-6	TRBV7-2	TRBD1	NA
CASSHSPGHGNTIYF	TGTGCCAGCAGCCACTCGCCAGGGCACGGTAACACCATATATTTT	TRBJ1-3	TRBV11-2	NA	NA
CASSQFVEGTDTQYF	TGTGCCAGCAGCCAATTCGTGGAGGGCACAGATACGCAGTATTTT	TRBJ2-3	TRBV16	NA	NA
CASSYRDFYEQYF	TGTGCCAGCAGTTACAGGGACTTCTACGAGCAGTACTTC	TRBJ2-7	TRBV6-5	NA	NA
CASSQGQYQETQYF	TGCGCCAGCAGCCAGGGACAGTACCAAGAGACCCAGTACTTC	TRBJ2-5	TRBV4-3	TRBD1	NA